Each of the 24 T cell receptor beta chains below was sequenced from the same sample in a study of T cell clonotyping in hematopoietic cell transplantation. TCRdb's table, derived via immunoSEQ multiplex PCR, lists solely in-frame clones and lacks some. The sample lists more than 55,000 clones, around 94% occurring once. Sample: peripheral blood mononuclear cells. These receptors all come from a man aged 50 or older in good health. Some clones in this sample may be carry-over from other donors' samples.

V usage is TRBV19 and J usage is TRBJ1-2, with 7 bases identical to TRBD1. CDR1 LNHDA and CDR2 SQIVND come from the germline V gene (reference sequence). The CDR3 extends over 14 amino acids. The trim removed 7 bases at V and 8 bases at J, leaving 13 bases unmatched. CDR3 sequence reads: CASTVTGFGGGYTF. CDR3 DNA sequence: TGTGCCAGTACCGTGACAGGGTTTGGTGGAGGCTACACCTTC. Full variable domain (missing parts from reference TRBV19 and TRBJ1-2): DGGITQSPKYLFRKEGQNVTLSCEQNLNHDAMYWYRQDPGQGLRLIYYSQIVNDFQKGDIAEGYSVSREKKESFPLTVTSAQKNPTAFYLCASTVTGFGGGYTFGSGTRLTVV.

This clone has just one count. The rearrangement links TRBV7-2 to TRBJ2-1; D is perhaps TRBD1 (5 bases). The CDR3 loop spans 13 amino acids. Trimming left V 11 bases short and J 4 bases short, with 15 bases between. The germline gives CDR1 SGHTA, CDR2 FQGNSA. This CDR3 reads CASSHQGYNEQFF. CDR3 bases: TGTGCCTCCTCACACCAGGGATACAATGAGCAGTTCTTC.

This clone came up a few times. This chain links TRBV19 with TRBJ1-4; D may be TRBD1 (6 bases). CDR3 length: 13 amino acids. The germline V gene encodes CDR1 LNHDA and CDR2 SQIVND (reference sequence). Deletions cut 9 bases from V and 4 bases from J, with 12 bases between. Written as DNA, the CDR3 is TGTGCCAGCTCCGGACAGAATAATGAAAAACTGTTTTTT. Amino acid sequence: CASSGQNNEKLFF.

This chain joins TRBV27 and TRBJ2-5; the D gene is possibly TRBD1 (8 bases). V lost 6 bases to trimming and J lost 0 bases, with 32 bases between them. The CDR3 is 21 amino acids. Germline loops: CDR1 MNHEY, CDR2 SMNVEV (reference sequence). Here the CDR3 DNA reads TGTGCCAGCAGCCCAGTAGGGGGGGGACAGGCCCCCCAGAATGACCAAGAGACCCAGTACTTC. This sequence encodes CASSPVGGGQAPQNDQETQYF.

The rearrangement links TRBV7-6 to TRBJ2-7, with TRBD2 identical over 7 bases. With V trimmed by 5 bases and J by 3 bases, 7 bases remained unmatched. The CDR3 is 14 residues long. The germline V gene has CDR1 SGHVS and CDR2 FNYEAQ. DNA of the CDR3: TGTGCCAGCAGCCCAGGGACTAAGGACTACGAGCAGTACTTC. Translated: CASSPGTKDYEQYF.

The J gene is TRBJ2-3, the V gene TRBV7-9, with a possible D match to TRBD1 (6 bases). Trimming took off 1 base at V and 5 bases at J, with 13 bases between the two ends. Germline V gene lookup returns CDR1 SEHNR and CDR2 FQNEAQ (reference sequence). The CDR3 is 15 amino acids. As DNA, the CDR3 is TGTGCCAGCAGCTTAGATAACAGGGAGAGAGATACGCAGTATTTT. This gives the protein CASSLDNRERDTQYF.

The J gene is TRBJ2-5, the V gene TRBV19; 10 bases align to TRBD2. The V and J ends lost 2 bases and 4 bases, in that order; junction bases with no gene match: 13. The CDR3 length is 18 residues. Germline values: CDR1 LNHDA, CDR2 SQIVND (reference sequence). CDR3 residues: CASSIRVASGRRGETQYF. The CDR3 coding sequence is TGTGCCAGTAGTATAAGGGTGGCTAGCGGGAGACGGGGAGAGACCCAGTACTTC.

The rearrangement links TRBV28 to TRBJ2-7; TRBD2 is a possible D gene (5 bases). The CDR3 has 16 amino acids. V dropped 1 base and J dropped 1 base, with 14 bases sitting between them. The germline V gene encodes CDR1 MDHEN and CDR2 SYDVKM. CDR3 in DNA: TGTGCCAGCAGTTTATTATTTCCCCCGGGGTCCTACGAGCAGTACTTC. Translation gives CASSLLFPPGSYEQYF.

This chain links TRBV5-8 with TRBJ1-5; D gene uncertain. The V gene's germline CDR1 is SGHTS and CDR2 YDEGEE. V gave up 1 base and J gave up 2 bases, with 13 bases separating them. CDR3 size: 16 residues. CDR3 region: CASSLLLFPGNQPQHF. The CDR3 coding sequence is TGTGCCAGCAGCTTGTTGCTATTTCCAGGCAATCAGCCCCAGCATTTT.

CDR3 nucleotides: TGTGCCAGCAGCTTAGATCCACAGGGGTACAATGAGCAGTTCTTC. Protein: CASSLDPQGYNEQFF. The chain combines TRBV11-2 with TRBJ2-1; 7 bases match TRBD1. V was pared by 0 bases and J by 4 bases, with 3 bases of the junction left unmatched. The germline V gene encodes CDR1 SGHAT and CDR2 FQNNGV. CDR3 length: 15 residues.

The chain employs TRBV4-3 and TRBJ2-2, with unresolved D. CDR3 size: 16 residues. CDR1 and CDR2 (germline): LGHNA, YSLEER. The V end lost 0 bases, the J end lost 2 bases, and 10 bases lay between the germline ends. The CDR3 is CASSQDSSTNTGELFF. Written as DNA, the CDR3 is TGCGCCAGCAGCCAAGATTCCTCCACAAACACCGGGGAGCTGTTTTTT.

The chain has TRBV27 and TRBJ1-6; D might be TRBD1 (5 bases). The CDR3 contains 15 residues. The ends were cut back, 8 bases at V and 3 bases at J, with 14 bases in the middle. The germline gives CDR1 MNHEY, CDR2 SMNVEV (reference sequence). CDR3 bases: TGTGCCAGCGGGACGACACCTTACTATAATTCACCCCTCCACTTT. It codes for CASGTTPYYNSPLHF.

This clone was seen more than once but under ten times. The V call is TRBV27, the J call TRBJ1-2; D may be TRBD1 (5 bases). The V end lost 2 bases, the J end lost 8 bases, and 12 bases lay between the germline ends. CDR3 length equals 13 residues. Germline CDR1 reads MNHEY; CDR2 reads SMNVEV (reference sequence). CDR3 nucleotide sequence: TGTGCCAGCAGTTTAGCAGGGATTATAGGCTACACCTTC. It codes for CASSLAGIIGYTF.

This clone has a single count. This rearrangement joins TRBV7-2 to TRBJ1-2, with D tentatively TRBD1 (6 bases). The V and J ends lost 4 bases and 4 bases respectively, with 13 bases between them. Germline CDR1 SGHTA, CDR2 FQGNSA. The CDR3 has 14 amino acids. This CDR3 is CASSSQGLVYGYTF. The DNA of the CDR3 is TGTGCCAGCAGCTCACAGGGACTGGTCTATGGCTACACCTTC.

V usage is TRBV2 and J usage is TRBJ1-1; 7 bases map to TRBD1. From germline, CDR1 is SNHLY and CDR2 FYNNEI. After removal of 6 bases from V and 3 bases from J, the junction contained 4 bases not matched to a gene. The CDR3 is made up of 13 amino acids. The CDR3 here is CASSAQGYTEAFF. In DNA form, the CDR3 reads TGTGCCAGCAGCGCACAGGGGTACACTGAAGCTTTCTTT.

The CDR3 nucleotides read TGTGCCAGCAGCTTAGGTGGGAGCTGGCAGTACTTC. Translated: CASSLGGSWQYF. The V gene is TRBV11-2, the J gene TRBJ2-7, with a tentative D call TRBD2 (5 bases). CDR1 and CDR2 from the germline V gene are SGHAT and FQNNGV. The V end lost 1 base, the J end lost 9 bases, and 10 bases lay between the germline ends. The CDR3 is 12 residues long.

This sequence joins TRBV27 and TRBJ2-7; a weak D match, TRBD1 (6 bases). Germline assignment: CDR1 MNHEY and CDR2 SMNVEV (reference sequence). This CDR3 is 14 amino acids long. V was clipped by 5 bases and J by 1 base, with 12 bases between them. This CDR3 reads CASSVKQGSYEQYF. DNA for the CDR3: TGTGCCAGCAGTGTAAAACAGGGATCCTACGAGCAGTACTTC.

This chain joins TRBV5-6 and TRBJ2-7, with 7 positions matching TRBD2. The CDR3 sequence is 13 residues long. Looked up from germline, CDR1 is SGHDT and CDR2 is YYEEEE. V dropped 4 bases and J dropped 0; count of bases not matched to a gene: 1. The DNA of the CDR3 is TGTGCCAGCAGCGGCGGGGGCTCCTACGAGCAGTACTTC. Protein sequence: CASSGGGSYEQYF.

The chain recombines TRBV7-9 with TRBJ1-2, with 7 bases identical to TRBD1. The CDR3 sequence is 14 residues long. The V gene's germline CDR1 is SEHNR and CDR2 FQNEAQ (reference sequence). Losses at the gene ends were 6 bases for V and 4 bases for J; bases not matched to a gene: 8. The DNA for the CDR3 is TGTGCCAGCAGTTTTGGGGACAGACTCTATGGCTACACCTTC. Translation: CASSFGDRLYGYTF.

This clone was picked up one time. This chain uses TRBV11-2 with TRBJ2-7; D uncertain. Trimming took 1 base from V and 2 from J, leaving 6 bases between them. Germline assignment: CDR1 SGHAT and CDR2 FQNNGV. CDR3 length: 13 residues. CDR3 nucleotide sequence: TGTGCCAGCAGCTTAGTGGCAGCCTACGAGCAGTACTTC. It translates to CASSLVAAYEQYF.

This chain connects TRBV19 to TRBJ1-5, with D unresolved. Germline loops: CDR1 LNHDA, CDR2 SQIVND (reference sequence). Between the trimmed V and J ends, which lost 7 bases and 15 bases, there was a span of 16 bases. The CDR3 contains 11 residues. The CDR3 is CASIRMGEMHF. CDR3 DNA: TGTGCCAGTATCAGGATGGGAGAGATGCATTTT.

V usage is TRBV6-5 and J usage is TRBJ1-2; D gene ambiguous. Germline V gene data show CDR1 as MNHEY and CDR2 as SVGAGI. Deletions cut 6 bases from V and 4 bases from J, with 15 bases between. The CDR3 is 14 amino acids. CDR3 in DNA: TGTGCCAGCAGCCCTTTAACTGGCCCCTATGGCTACACCTTC. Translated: CASSPLTGPYGYTF.

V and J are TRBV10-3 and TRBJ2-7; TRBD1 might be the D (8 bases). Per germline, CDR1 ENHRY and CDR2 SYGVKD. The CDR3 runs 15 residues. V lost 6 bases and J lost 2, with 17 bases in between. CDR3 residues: CAIRRGIQGAYEQYF. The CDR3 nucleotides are TGTGCCATCAGGCGGGGGATACAGGGGGCCTACGAGCAGTACTTC.

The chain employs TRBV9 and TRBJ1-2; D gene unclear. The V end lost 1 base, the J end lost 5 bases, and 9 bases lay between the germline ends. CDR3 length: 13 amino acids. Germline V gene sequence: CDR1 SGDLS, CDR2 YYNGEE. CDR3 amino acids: CASSVSPGYGYTF. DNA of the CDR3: TGTGCCAGCAGCGTAAGCCCAGGTTATGGCTACACCTTC.